This T cell receptor beta chain was sequenced during a study of control samples from healthy donors and cancer patients. This clone was found a few times. Assay: immunoSEQ multiplex PCR; the TCRdb copy retains only in-frame clones and omits some. The table lists about 160,000 clones, 80% to 90% of them singletons. This TCR came from a man aged 30 to 45 in good health. The sample taken for sequencing was blood.

The CDR3 sequence is CASSPDGPGTGLTVTEAFF. Written as DNA, the CDR3 is TGTGCCAGCTCACCGGACGGACCCGGGACAGGCTTGACGGTCACTGAAGCTTTCTTT. The chain joins TRBV18 to TRBJ1-1; the match to TRBD1 covers 8 bases. There are 19 residues in the CDR3. The J segment lost 4 bases and the V segment lost 3 bases, leaving 19 bases of the junction unmatched. Looked up from germline, CDR1 is KGHSH and CDR2 is LQKENI.